This TCR beta chain was found in a study of blood T cell repertoires in COVID-19. Overall study context: The United States, Italy and Spain supplied acute and convalescent COVID-19 samples. From T cells, B-cell-depleted T cells, or PBMCs came the material, which was cDNA or gDNA.

Authors' processing steps: Reference gene primers were amplified, and this amplification served to estimate nucleated cell counts. Using immunoSEQ multiplex PCR, the repertoire was profiled, and TCRdb retains in-frame clones only, with some absent. The D gene and trimming were derived from the DNA, and the V and J assignments and clone size from that table. The profile covers tens of thousands of clones, with 92% appearing a single time and approximately 2.5% taken by the ten largest. The receptor was derived from a man in his forties or fifties with active COVID-19. Specimen: peripheral blood.

The CDR3 nucleotides read TGTGCCAGTAGTATTCGTCCTCTCTACAATGAGCAGTTCTTC. The encoded protein is CASSIRPLYNEQFF. The chain couples TRBV19 to TRBJ2-1; D is unresolved. The V end was cut by 3 bases, the J end by 3 bases, with 9 bases between. Germline-derived CDR1 and CDR2 are LNHDA and SQIVND (reference sequence). The CDR3 has 14 residues.